The 22 T cell receptor beta chains in this list originate from one sample, sequenced in a study of regulatory T cells in long-lasting Graves disease. Through Arm-PCR of CDR3 regions and iRepertoire HTBI primers, TCR beta libraries were built. TCRdb recomputed calls from the multiplex PCR reads with MiXCR, one row per CDR3 protein. Altogether under 300,000 distinct CDR3 sequences are present, roughly a fifth being singletons, with the ten largest covering approximately 15%. Regarding time point: newly diagnosed GD, antithyroid drugs for less than 3 months. From PBMCs, RNA was extracted and then used to make the TCR library. Material: peripheral blood mononuclear cells (PBMCs), obtained at new diagnosis, from a patient treated with antithyroid drugs. The receptors were sampled from a female donor with Graves disease.

This clonotype was recorded at least ten times. The gene calls are TRBV28 and TRBJ2-2; D is uncertain. This CDR3 is built from 13 residues. Germline-derived CDR1 and CDR2 are MDHEN and SYDVKM. V dropped 3 bases and J dropped 2 bases, with 4 bases sitting between them. The CDR3 is CASSFRNTGELFF. DNA for the CDR3: TGTGCCAGCAGTTTCAGAAACACCGGGGAGCTGTTTTTT.

This clonotype appeared many times. The rearrangement joins TRBV3-1 to TRBJ1-4; D ambiguous. Trimming stripped 0 bases from V and 8 bases from J, with 16 bases between. There are 16 residues in the CDR3. Germline V gene lookup returns CDR1 LGHDT and CDR2 YNNKEL (reference sequence). The DNA for the CDR3 is TGTGCCAGCAGCCAAGAAGTGGGCGGAGAGAGCGAAAAACTGTTTTTT. Its translation is CASSQEVGGESEKLFF.

This clonotype was seen at least ten times. The gene calls are TRBV19 and TRBJ1-1, with a possible D match to TRBD1 (6 bases). The CDR3 length is 14 residues. The germline gives CDR1 LNHDA, CDR2 SQIVND (reference sequence). V was clipped by 4 bases and J by 2 bases, with 11 bases between them. The CDR3 sequence: CASSTTGFNTEAFF. CDR3 nucleotide sequence: TGTGCCAGTAGTACGACAGGCTTCAACACTGAAGCTTTCTTT.

This clonotype came up many times. The chain links TRBV20-1 to TRBJ1-2; 7 bases line up with TRBD1. Per germline, CDR1 DFQATT and CDR2 SNEGSKA (reference sequence). The V segment lost 3 bases and the J segment 4 bases; nucleotides outside the gene matches: 5. This CDR3 is 13 amino acids long. The CDR3 spells CSARRGQIYGYTF. CDR3 bases: TGCAGTGCTAGGAGGGGACAGATCTATGGCTACACCTTC.

The rearrangement joins TRBV11-1 to TRBJ2-1; 8 bases align to TRBD1. Germline V gene sequence: CDR1 SGHAT, CDR2 FQDESV (reference sequence). The CDR3 covers 15 residues. With V trimmed by 1 base and J by 4 bases, 3 bases remained unmatched. CDR3 sequence reads: CASSLVGTGYNEQFF. CDR3 bases: TGTGCCAGCAGCTTAGTTGGGACAGGTTACAATGAGCAGTTCTTC.

The chain couples TRBV20-1 to TRBJ2-5; D remains ambiguous. Trimming pared 5 bases from V and 5 bases from J, leaving 12 bases between. Germline CDR1 DFQATT, CDR2 SNEGSKA (reference sequence). The CDR3 is 12 residues long. In nucleotides, the CDR3 is TGCAGTGCTCCCTACCTCCGGGAGACCCAGTACTTC. Its translation: CSAPYLRETQYF.

At least ten counts were recorded for this clonotype. The rearrangement uses TRBV27 and TRBJ1-6, with D uncertain. The germline CDR1 and CDR2 sequences are MNHEY and SMNVEV (reference sequence). The CDR3 covers 12 residues. The ends were cut back, 6 bases at V and 10 bases at J, with 10 bases in the middle. CDR3 region: CASRDTRSPLHF. CDR3 nucleotides: TGTGCCAGCAGAGACACGAGGTCACCCCTCCACTTT.

The chain carries TRBV30 and TRBJ2-1; D possibly matches TRBD1 or TRBD2 (5 bases each). V dropped 8 bases and J dropped 10 bases, with 15 bases sitting between them. The CDR3 consists of 11 residues. Looked up from germline, CDR1 is GTSNPN and CDR2 is SVGIG (reference sequence). DNA for the CDR3: TGTGCCCGTTGGGACGTCGGAGAGCAGTTCTTC. Protein product: CARWDVGEQFF.

The table lists this clonotype with many counts. The chain carries TRBV9 and TRBJ2-7; D could derive from TRBD1 or TRBD2 (6 bases each). The CDR3 consists of 15 residues. With 0 bases removed from V and 3 bases from J, the gap between germline ends came to 13 bases. Germline values: CDR1 SGDLS, CDR2 YYNGEE. The CDR3 reads CASSVEGGVNYEQYF. CDR3 coding DNA: TGTGCCAGCAGCGTAGAGGGGGGAGTAAACTACGAGCAGTACTTC.

V is TRBV7-3 and J is TRBJ2-1; TRBD2 matches 10 bases. CDR1 and CDR2 from the germline V gene are SGHTA and FQGTGA. The CDR3 contains 16 residues. V shed 6 bases, J shed 2 bases, and the junction held 7 bases outside the gene matches. The CDR3 protein is CASRRRLAGTYNEQFF. The DNA for the CDR3 is TGTGCCAGCAGACGCAGACTAGCGGGTACCTACAATGAGCAGTTCTTC. Variable domain in full (rest from reference TRBV7-3 and TRBJ2-1): GAGVSQTPSNKVTEKGKYVELRCDPISGHTALYWYRQSLGQGPEFLIYFQGTGAADDSGLPNDRFFAVRPEGSVSTLKIQRTERGDSAVYLCASRRRLAGTYNEQFFGPGTRLTVL.

There are a few counts of this clonotype. This chain connects TRBV7-9 to TRBJ1-4, with D perhaps TRBD1 (5 bases). The CDR3 consists of 14 residues. V shed 5 bases and J shed 5 bases, with 12 bases lying between them. Germline V CDR1 and CDR2: SEHNR, FQNEAQ (reference sequence). The CDR3 spells CASSPVGVNEKLFF. In DNA, the CDR3 is TGTGCCAGCAGCCCGGTGGGGGTGAATGAAAAACTGTTTTTT.

In its sample, this clonotype was seen many times. The chain combines TRBV28 with TRBJ2-7, with 10 nucleotides matching TRBD1. J was trimmed by 1 base and V by 6 bases; bases with no gene match: 6. CDR3 size: 15 residues. From germline, CDR1 is MDHEN and CDR2 SYDVKM. The CDR3 region has the DNA TGTGCCAGCAGGAAACCGGGACAGGGGTCCTACGAGCAGTACTTC. It translates to CASRKPGQGSYEQYF.

This clonotype was seen at least ten times. The rearrangement links TRBV3-1 to TRBJ2-5; the D gene is possibly TRBD2 (5 bases). The CDR3 has 14 amino acids. The germline gives CDR1 LGHDT, CDR2 YNNKEL (reference sequence). Trimming removed 7 bases at V and 0 bases at J, with 12 bases between. CDR3 sequence: CASIQRANQETQYF. The CDR3 nucleotides are TGTGCCAGCATCCAGAGGGCCAACCAAGAGACCCAGTACTTC.

CDR3 protein: CASSYRDRGPNTEAFF. In nucleotides, the CDR3 is TGTGCCAGCAGTTACCGGGACAGGGGCCCGAACACTGAAGCTTTCTTT. This chain connects TRBV6-9 to TRBJ1-1, with 10 bases matching TRBD1. V dropped 3 bases and J dropped 1; count of bases not matched to a gene: 5. The CDR3 spans 16 residues. CDR1 is MNHGY and CDR2 is SVAAGI in the germline V gene.

This clonotype was counted ten times or more. V and J are TRBV20-1 and TRBJ2-1; the match to TRBD2 covers 7 bases. The V segment lost 5 bases and the J segment 5 bases; nucleotides outside the gene matches: 6. The CDR3 runs to 13 residues. Germline assignment: CDR1 DFQATT and CDR2 SNEGSKA (reference sequence). The CDR3 DNA follows: TGCAGTGCTCCCAGGCGGGAGAACAATGAGCAGTTCTTC. It yields the protein CSAPRRENNEQFF.

The chain combines TRBV10-2 with TRBJ1-1; D possibly corresponds to TRBD1 (6 bases). This CDR3 region has 11 residues. V shed 6 bases and J shed 8 bases, with 10 bases lying between them. Per germline, CDR1 WSHSY and CDR2 SAAADI. The CDR3 DNA reads TGCGCCAGCAGGTTACAGGGAGAAGCTTTCTTT. It is translated as CASRLQGEAFF.

Turning to this clonotype: This could be a read error, since a much larger clone is one nucleotide away. The chain carries TRBV6-2 or TRBV6-3 and TRBJ2-1, with D perhaps TRBD2 (6 bases). This CDR3 has 14 residues. Germline CDR1 reads MNHEY; CDR2 reads SVGEGT. CDR3 sequence: CASSPSGPCNEQFF. The CDR3 bases are TGCGCCAGCAGCCCAAGCGGGCCTTGCAATGAGCAGTTCTTC.

As to this clonotype: A clone one base away is much larger, so this may be a read error. The V call is TRBV7-2, the J call TRBJ1-5, with D unclear. The germline V gene has CDR1 SGHTA and CDR2 FQGNSA. The CDR3 sequence is 13 residues long. Written as DNA, the CDR3 is TGTGTCAGCAGCTTACAACCGGGACAGCCCCAGCATTTT. As protein: CVSSLQPGQPQHF.

As for this clonotype: This sequence may be a read error, since a much larger clone differs from it by one base. V usage is TRBV6-2 or TRBV6-3 and J usage is TRBJ1-6; possible D gene TRBD1, 6 bases. The CDR3 sequence is 15 residues long. V was shortened by 5 bases and J by 7 bases, with 15 bases between the two germline ends. Germline loops: CDR1 MNHEY, CDR2 SVGEGT. The DNA of the CDR3 is TGTGCCAGCAGTGAAGTAGGGGGTAGAAATTCACCCCTCCACTTT. It encodes CASSEVGGRNSPLHF.

There are many counts of this clonotype. The chain carries TRBV10-3 and TRBJ1-3; no clear D gene. Trimming shortened V by 0 bases and J by 0 bases, and 6 bases separated the two germline ends. CDR1 is ENHRY, CDR2 SYGVKD, per germline. CDR3 length equals 15 residues. CDR3 sequence reads: CAISESQHSGNTIYF. CDR3 nucleotide sequence: TGTGCCATCAGTGAGTCCCAACACTCTGGAAACACCATATATTTT.

This clonotype was detected ten times or more. The chain links TRBV24-1 to TRBJ2-1, with TRBD2 matching 12 bases. The V and J ends lost 5 bases and 8 bases, in that order; junction bases with no gene match: 6. Germline V CDR1 and CDR2: KGHDR, SFDVKD. This CDR3 spans 15 amino acids. DNA of the CDR3: TGTGCCACCAGTGTCCGACTAGCGGGAGAAGATGAGCAGTTCTTC. It translates to CATSVRLAGEDEQFF.

This clonotype occurred many times. The chain recombines TRBV2 with TRBJ2-2; 7 bases are a match to TRBD2. V gave up 0 bases and J gave up 1 base; unmatched junction bases: 5. The CDR3 is 17 residues long. Germline V lookup: CDR1 SNHLY, CDR2 FYNNEI. The CDR3 DNA is TGTGCCAGCAGTGAAGCAGGACTAGACTTGAACACCGGGGAGCTGTTTTTT. As protein: CASSEAGLDLNTGELFF.